These 10 T cell receptor beta chains share one sample of origin, sequenced in a study of blood T cell repertoires in COVID-19. The assay was immunoSEQ multiplex PCR, and TCRdb's table has in-frame clones only and misses some. The sample lists 410,000 or so clones, around 89% occurring once. What was sequenced was peripheral blood. The receptors derive from a woman aged 40 to 50 with COVID-19, enrolled during active disease.

This clone was observed once. CDR3 sequence reads: CARRQRTVFGQPQHF. CDR3 nucleotide sequence: TGTGCTCGTCGGCAGCGAACCGTTTTTGGTCAGCCCCAGCATTTT. This rearrangement joins TRBV28 to TRBJ1-5; D not resolved. The CDR3 has 15 amino acids. Germline V gives CDR1 MDHEN, CDR2 SYDVKM.

V gene TRBV5-1 combines with J gene TRBJ1-1, with TRBD1 identical over 7 bases. This CDR3 is 15 amino acids long. Trimming cost V 0 bases and J 4 bases; bases outside gene matches: 6. CDR1 and CDR2 (germline): SGHRS, YFSETQ. Here the CDR3 DNA reads TGCGCCAGCAGCTTGGAGCCGGCAGGGGGCACTGAAGCTTTCTTT. Translation gives CASSLEPAGGTEAFF.

The CDR3: CASSIELAGVKNTQYF. DNA for the CDR3: TGTGCCAGTAGTATAGAACTAGCGGGAGTTAAGAATACGCAGTATTTT. The J gene is TRBJ2-3, the V gene TRBV19; 11 bases match TRBD2. The CDR3 covers 16 residues. V dropped 0 bases and J dropped 7; count of bases not matched to a gene: 6. The V gene's germline CDR1 is LNHDA and CDR2 SQIVND (reference sequence).

The rearrangement uses TRBV9 and TRBJ2-2; D gene uncertain. Trimming took 4 bases from V and 1 from J, leaving 14 bases between them. In germline, CDR1 is SGDLS, CDR2 YYNGEE. The CDR3 extends over 16 amino acids. As DNA, the CDR3 is TGTGCCAGCAGCAATTTATGGGCAGGGAACACCGGGGAGCTGTTTTTT. It specifies CASSNLWAGNTGELFF.

The rearrangement links TRBV28 to TRBJ1-2; TRBD1 is a possible D gene (6 bases). Trimming removed 4 bases from V and 5 bases from J, with 17 bases in between. Germline V gene sequence: CDR1 MDHEN, CDR2 SYDVKM. The CDR3 contains 15 residues. In DNA, the CDR3 is TGTGCCAGCAGTTCCCCAGGACAGCCGGGGTATGGCTACACCTTC. Its translation: CASSSPGQPGYGYTF.

The chain employs TRBV5-1 and TRBJ2-2; 16 bases are shared with TRBD2. Germline CDR1 and CDR2: SGHRS and YFSETQ. J was trimmed by 0 bases and V by 1 base; bases with no gene match: 6. The CDR3 has 20 amino acids. CDR3 region: CASSLFSGLAGGSNTGELFF. The CDR3 nucleotides read TGCGCCAGCAGCTTGTTCTCGGGACTAGCGGGAGGGTCGAACACCGGGGAGCTGTTTTTT.

V usage is TRBV19 and J usage is TRBJ1-1; 11 nucleotides align to TRBD1. Germline CDR1 is LNHDA and CDR2 is SQIVND (reference sequence). The V and J ends lost 4 bases and 8 bases, in that order; junction bases with no gene match: 6. This CDR3 comprises 14 residues. Here the CDR3 DNA reads TGTGCCAGTAGTACGGACAGGGGGCGCGTAGAAGCTTTCTTT. This encodes CASSTDRGRVEAFF.

The rearrangement joins TRBV27 to TRBJ2-7; TRBD1 aligns across 8 bases. The V gene end was trimmed by 3 bases and the J gene end by 3 bases; junction bases not matched to a gene: 7. Germline values: CDR1 MNHEY, CDR2 SMNVEV (reference sequence). The CDR3 runs 15 residues. DNA for the CDR3: TGTGCCAGCAGTTTGCATGGGACAGGAAACTACGAGCAGTACTTC. This gives the protein CASSLHGTGNYEQYF.

The chain is built from TRBV7-2 and TRBJ1-4, with TRBD1 matching 7 bases. The germline V gene has CDR1 SGHTA and CDR2 FQGNSA. The J segment lost 0 bases and the V segment lost 5 bases, leaving 3 bases of the junction unmatched. This CDR3 has 15 amino acids. This chain's CDR3 is CASSTGTATNEKLFF. CDR3 coding DNA: TGTGCCAGCAGCACGGGGACAGCAACTAATGAAAAACTGTTTTTT.

The chain employs TRBV7-2 and TRBJ1-5, with no clear D. CDR3 length equals 14 residues. The germline V and J ends were trimmed by 3 bases and 7 bases, with 13 bases remaining between them. CDR1 is SGHTA and CDR2 is FQGNSA in the germline V gene. CDR3 in amino acids: CASSFDRTGQPQHF. CDR3 nucleotides: TGTGCCAGCAGCTTTGACCGCACGGGACAGCCCCAGCATTTT.